The 28 T cell receptor beta chains below come from one sample, sequenced in a study of human T cells and chemical hapten exposure. TCRdb ran MiXCR on the RACE reads and lists one entry per CDR3 protein. In the table there are about 82,000 distinct CDR3 sequences, approximately 6.6% of which are singletons. Noted time point: patch test 2, 6 weeks after DPC sensitization. Specified treatment: therapeutic diphenylcyclopropenone sensitization with weekly scalp DPC. The sequences come from whole blood, collected in connection with sensitization to the hapten diphenylcyclopropenone (DPC). These receptors were obtained from a woman aged 25-40 years with alopecia areata. Some clones in this sample may be carry-over from other donors' samples.

This clonotype has just a few counts. The chain uses TRBV2 and TRBJ2-2; 7 bases line up with TRBD1. Losses at the gene ends were 7 bases for V and 5 bases for J; bases not matched to a gene: 10. The V gene's germline CDR1 is SNHLY and CDR2 FYNNEI. The CDR3 has 15 amino acids. The CDR3, as DNA: TGTGCCAGCACGCTACAGGGGACGGGGACCGGGGAGCTGTTTTTT. It codes for CASTLQGTGTGELFF.

This clonotype was recorded a few times. The chain employs TRBV30 and TRBJ2-2, with D maybe TRBD2 (5 bases). This CDR3 region has 12 residues. V lost 4 bases and J lost 9, with 12 bases in between. CDR1 is GTSNPN and CDR2 is SVGIG in the germline V gene (reference sequence). The CDR3 region is CAWTVGKRELFF. CDR3 DNA: TGTGCCTGGACGGTCGGGAAGAGGGAGCTGTTTTTT. The whole variable domain, filled in from reference TRBV30 and TRBJ2-2, reads SQTIHQWPATLVQPVGSPLSLECTVEGTSNPNLYWYRQAAGRGLQLLFYSVGIGQISSEVPQNLSASRPQDRQFILSSKKLLLSDSGFYLCAWTVGKRELFFGEGSRLTVL.

This clonotype has a count of ten or more. The rearrangement uses TRBV10-1 and TRBJ2-5; D may be TRBD1 (6 bases). CDR3 length: 13 residues. The germline V gene has CDR1 WNHNN and CDR2 SYGVQD (reference sequence). V was pared by 3 bases and J by 1 base, with 6 bases between. In nucleotides, the CDR3 is TGCGCCAGCAGTGAAGGGGGCCAAGAGACCCAGTACTTC. This sequence encodes CASSEGGQETQYF.

The chain is built from TRBV25-1 and TRBJ2-3; D not certain. V lost 4 bases, J lost 1 base, and 18 bases lay in between. CDR1 MGHDK and CDR2 SYGVNS come from the germline V gene. The CDR3 contains 17 residues. DNA of the CDR3: TGTGCCAGCAGTGTCACCAGTTTAAGGGCCGGCACAGATACGCAGTATTTT. It encodes CASSVTSLRAGTDTQYF.

The table lists this clonotype with a few counts. The chain joins TRBV12-3 or TRBV12-4 to TRBJ1-1; no firm D call. CDR3 size: 17 residues. Trimming took 2 bases from V and 3 from J, leaving 19 bases between them. In DNA, the CDR3 is TGTGCCAGCAGTTTATTTGTGGTCTCCTCCGGTGACACTGAAGCTTTCTTT. Its protein is CASSLFVVSSGDTEAFF.

This clonotype was counted a few times. V and J are TRBV12-3 or TRBV12-4 and TRBJ2-2; D call uncertain. Trimming cost V 4 bases and J 6 bases, with 12 bases left between them. The CDR3 extends over 14 amino acids. The CDR3 nucleotides read TGTGCCAGCAGTTCATCCGAACGGGCCGGGGAGCTGTTTTTT. It translates to CASSSSERAGELFF.

V usage is TRBV12-3 or TRBV12-4 and J usage is TRBJ1-2; 10 bases fit TRBD1. The CDR3 spans 16 residues. V lost 1 base to trimming and J lost 5 bases; unmatched junction nucleotides: 7. The CDR3 is CASSLVGTGVRYGYTF. CDR3 DNA: TGTGCCAGCAGTTTAGTCGGGACAGGGGTTAGGTATGGCTACACCTTC.

The sample holds a few counts of this clonotype. The chain is built from TRBV29-1 and TRBJ2-1, with D perhaps being TRBD1 or TRBD2 (5 bases each). The CDR3 consists of 16 residues. The germline V gene encodes CDR1 SQVTM and CDR2 ANQGSEA. V lost 0 bases, J lost 8 bases, and 20 bases lay in between. CDR3 sequence: CSVEDPWGSSGDEQFF. DNA for the CDR3: TGCAGCGTTGAAGATCCGTGGGGGAGTTCAGGTGATGAGCAGTTCTTC.

The V call is TRBV11-2, the J call TRBJ2-3, with D possibly TRBD1 on 6 matching bases. The CDR3 runs 16 residues. Germline V gene sequence: CDR1 SGHAT, CDR2 FQNNGV. Trimming cost V 1 base and J 3 bases, with 14 bases left between them. This chain's CDR3 is CASSLVWGPGTDTQYF. DNA of the CDR3: TGTGCCAGCAGCTTAGTTTGGGGGCCGGGGACAGATACGCAGTATTTT.

This clonotype was recorded at least ten times. V gene TRBV12-3 or TRBV12-4 combines with J gene TRBJ2-7; 7 bases agree with TRBD1. V gave up 6 bases and J gave up 2 bases; unmatched junction bases: 7. The CDR3 runs 14 residues. DNA of the CDR3: TGTGCCAGCAGCCGACAGGGTCCCACCTACGAGCAGTACTTC. This encodes CASSRQGPTYEQYF.

At least ten counts were recorded for this clonotype. The rearrangement uses TRBV5-1 and TRBJ1-5; D ambiguous. Germline-derived CDR1 and CDR2 are SGHRS and YFSETQ. This CDR3 is 14 amino acids long. Trimming took off 0 bases at V and 1 base at J, with 5 bases between the two ends. The DNA for the CDR3 is TGCGCCAGCAGCTTGGGTGAGAGCAATCAGCCCCAGCATTTT. Translated: CASSLGESNQPQHF.

This clonotype was counted at least ten times. The chain uses TRBV29-1 and TRBJ1-1; D unresolved. With 6 bases removed from V and 1 base from J, the gap between germline ends came to 12 bases. This CDR3 is 13 amino acids long. Germline CDR1 is SQVTM and CDR2 is ANQGSEA. In DNA, the CDR3 is TGCAGCGTCATGACACCAACGAACACTGAAGCTTTCTTT. Protein product: CSVMTPTNTEAFF.

This clonotype was found many times. This chain uses TRBV7-9 with TRBJ2-5; TRBD1 aligns across 7 bases. The CDR3 contains 13 residues. Trimming removed 4 bases from V and 5 bases from J; junction bases left unmatched: 4. CDR1 is SEHNR, CDR2 FQNEAQ, per germline (reference sequence). CDR3 nucleotide sequence: TGTGCCAGCAGCTCGGGACAGTTTGAGACCCAGTACTTC. It is translated as CASSSGQFETQYF.

This clonotype was detected many times. The chain carries TRBV9 and TRBJ2-4, with D maybe TRBD2 (5 bases). Germline CDR1 reads SGDLS; CDR2 reads YYNGEE. V lost 0 bases to trimming and J lost 0 bases, with 7 bases between them. CDR3 length: 15 residues. The CDR3 protein is CASSVAGLAKNIQYF. The DNA for the CDR3 is TGTGCCAGCAGCGTAGCGGGGTTAGCCAAAAACATTCAGTACTTC. Variable domain in full (rest from reference TRBV9 and TRBJ2-4): DSGVTQTPKHLITATGQRVTLRCSPRSGDLSVYWYQQSLDQGLQFLIQYYNGEERAKGNILERFSAQQFPDLHSELNLSSLELGDSALYFCASSVAGLAKNIQYFGAGTRLSVL.

The chain carries TRBV9 and TRBJ1-1, with D tentatively TRBD1 (5 bases). Germline V lookup: CDR1 SGDLS, CDR2 YYNGEE. This CDR3 is 15 amino acids long. V lost 0 bases and J lost 4, with 13 bases in between. DNA for the CDR3: TGTGCCAGCAGCGTAGCTACGGGGGGGTTCACTGAAGCTTTCTTT. Translated, it gives CASSVATGGFTEAFF. The complete variable domain, with remaining parts taken from reference TRBV9 and TRBJ1-1, reads DSGVTQTPKHLITATGQRVTLRCSPRSGDLSVYWYQQSLDQGLQFLIQYYNGEERAKGNILERFSAQQFPDLHSELNLSSLELGDSALYFCASSVATGGFTEAFFGQGTRLTVV.

This clonotype occurred many times. The chain combines TRBV10-3 with TRBJ2-1; a weak D match, TRBD2 (5 bases). V was pared by 5 bases and J by 0 bases, with 8 bases between. The CDR3 length is 14 residues. CDR1 and CDR2 from the germline V gene are ENHRY and SYGVKD. CDR3 in DNA: TGTGCCATCAGTCCGGGATCCTCCTACAATGAGCAGTTCTTC. Its translation is CAISPGSSYNEQFF.

Ten or more counts support this clonotype. This chain's CDR3 is CSASGRFYNEQFF. DNA for the CDR3: TGCAGTGCTAGTGGGCGGTTCTACAATGAGCAGTTCTTC. The chain joins TRBV20-1 to TRBJ2-1, with D uncertain. Germline V CDR1 and CDR2: DFQATT, SNEGSKA (reference sequence). CDR3 length: 13 amino acids. Trimming took off 3 bases at V and 3 bases at J, with 9 bases between the two ends.

This rearrangement joins TRBV5-1 to TRBJ1-2, with D perhaps TRBD1 (5 bases). Germline V gene sequence: CDR1 SGHRS, CDR2 YFSETQ. V lost 4 bases, J lost 9 bases, and 28 bases lay in between. The CDR3 consists of 17 residues. For the CDR3, the DNA is TGCGCCAGCAGCACGAACCCAGGGACCGGACTATGGGGGAGCTACACCTTC. This encodes CASSTNPGTGLWGSYTF.

The DNA of the CDR3 is TGCAGTGCTAGGGAAGGGGCCAGGGAAAAACTGTTTTTT. Amino acid sequence: CSAREGAREKLFF. This rearrangement joins TRBV20-1 to TRBJ1-4, with TRBD1 as a possible D gene (5 bases). With 3 bases removed from V and 8 bases from J, the gap between germline ends came to 13 bases. The CDR3 spans 13 residues. Looked up from germline, CDR1 is DFQATT and CDR2 is SNEGSKA (reference sequence).

This clonotype appeared many times. The rearrangement uses TRBV20-1 and TRBJ1-2; D not resolved. Looked up from germline, CDR1 is DFQATT and CDR2 is SNEGSKA (reference sequence). The V and J ends lost 3 bases and 4 bases respectively, with 15 bases between them. The CDR3 has 14 amino acids. CDR3 in DNA: TGCAGTGCTAGTTATGTGGGAGTTGGCTATGGCTACACCTTC. Translated: CSASYVGVGYGYTF.

This clonotype was seen at least ten times. The V call is TRBV20-1, the J call TRBJ2-7, with unresolved D. Germline V lookup: CDR1 DFQATT, CDR2 SNEGSKA (reference sequence). V was shortened by 2 bases and J by 3 bases, with 20 bases between the two germline ends. The CDR3 is 16 residues long. The CDR3 coding sequence is TGCAGTGCTAGACCCGTGTCTCCCCGGGTGGACTACGAGCAGTACTTC. This encodes CSARPVSPRVDYEQYF.

This clonotype has a count of ten or more. This chain joins TRBV7-9 and TRBJ1-5, with D unclear. The CDR3 covers 14 residues. V gave up 0 bases and J gave up 4 bases, with 7 bases separating them. The germline gives CDR1 SEHNR, CDR2 FQNEAQ (reference sequence). The CDR3 DNA sequence: TGTGCCAGCAGCTTAGCGCAAGGGAATCAGCCCCAGCATTTT. Its protein is CASSLAQGNQPQHF.

The table lists this clonotype with many counts. This chain links TRBV7-9 with TRBJ1-4; 9 bases agree with TRBD1. Germline assignment: CDR1 SEHNR and CDR2 FQNEAQ (reference sequence). V shed 5 bases and J 5 bases; nucleotides not matched to a gene: 3. The length of the CDR3 is 14 residues. The CDR3 nucleotides are TGTGCCAGCAGCCCGGGACAGGGAAATGAAAAACTGTTTTTT. Translated, it gives CASSPGQGNEKLFF.

This clonotype appeared many times. This CDR3 is CASSLGTGAQETQYF. CDR3 nucleotide sequence: TGCGCCAGCAGCTTGGGGACAGGAGCCCAAGAGACCCAGTACTTC. The chain links TRBV5-1 to TRBJ2-5, with 7 bases fitting TRBD1. CDR3 length: 15 residues. From germline, CDR1 is SGHRS and CDR2 YFSETQ. V was clipped by 0 bases and J by 1 base; unmatched bases: 3. The full variable domain, completed using reference TRBV5-1 and TRBJ2-5, is KAGVTQTPRYLIKTRGQQVTLSCSPISGHRSVSWYQQTPGQGLQFLFEYFSETQRNKGNFPGRFSGRQFSNSRSEMNVSTLELGDSALYLCASSLGTGAQETQYFGPGTRLLVL.

V and J are TRBV29-1 and TRBJ1-2; D gene uncertain. With 2 bases removed from V and 5 bases from J, the gap between germline ends came to 15 bases. The germline V gene encodes CDR1 SQVTM and CDR2 ANQGSEA. CDR3 length: 14 residues. The CDR3 DNA follows: TGCAGCGTTGAATCTACCGGGGTCGGATATGGCTACACCTTC. This translates into CSVESTGVGYGYTF.

The V and J genes are TRBV5-1 and TRBJ2-7; D unresolved. CDR1 SGHRS and CDR2 YFSETQ come from the germline V gene. CDR3 size: 16 residues. The V and J ends lost 0 bases and 2 bases respectively, with 15 bases between them. The CDR3 DNA reads TGCGCCAGCAGCTTGGGCTCCAGTTCGGCAGCCTACGAGCAGTACTTC. It codes for CASSLGSSSAAYEQYF.

The chain couples TRBV5-1 to TRBJ2-4; 7 bases fit TRBD1. Losses at the gene ends were 4 bases for V and 4 bases for J; bases not matched to a gene: 5. The length of the CDR3 is 14 residues. CDR1 and CDR2 from the germline V gene are SGHRS and YFSETQ. The CDR3 bases are TGCGCCAGCAGCACCGGGACAGAGAAAAACATTCAGTACTTC. As protein: CASSTGTEKNIQYF.

This clonotype was detected many times. V and J are TRBV6-5 and TRBJ1-2; tentatively, D is TRBD1 (6 bases). This CDR3 spans 14 amino acids. Per germline, CDR1 MNHEY and CDR2 SVGAGI. V shed 2 bases and J shed 8 bases, with 15 bases lying between them. CDR3 sequence: CASSYGQGNIGYTF. DNA for the CDR3: TGTGCCAGCAGTTACGGGCAGGGGAATATCGGCTACACCTTC.